These T cell receptor beta chains were read from a single sample in a study of blood T cell repertoires in COVID-19. TCRdb's table, derived via immunoSEQ multiplex PCR, lists solely in-frame clones and lacks some. The sample includes over 150,000 clones, approximately 90% of them seen just once. The specimen was peripheral blood. The source is a man aged 18 to 35 with COVID-19, enrolled during active disease. CDR3s include the opening cysteine and the closing phenylalanine or tryptophan. The order of the fields is V gene, D gene, CDR3 protein. A D gene is named only where the DNA matches it firmly.

v_gene: TRBV30
d_gene: TRBD2
CDR3aa: CAWSVPSGRAWGQETQYF

v_gene: TRBV10-2
d_gene: TRBD2
CDR3aa: CASRKGGKDTGELFF

v_gene: TRBV19
d_gene: NA
CDR3aa: CASTSDKPGGYTF

v_gene: TRBV27
d_gene: TRBD1
CDR3aa: CASSPDRASYGYTF

v_gene: TRBV7-2
d_gene: NA
CDR3aa: CASSLELNTEAFF

v_gene: TRBV7-2
d_gene: NA
CDR3aa: CASSSPPFLGSYNEQFF

v_gene: TRBV27
d_gene: NA
CDR3aa: CASSGTLPGELFF

v_gene: TRBV19
d_gene: NA
CDR3aa: CASSMAGLPGANVLTF

v_gene: TRBV6-1
d_gene: NA
CDR3aa: CASSEMAGRDGYTF

v_gene: TRBV5-6
d_gene: NA
CDR3aa: CASSLGAKPGYNSPLHF

v_gene: TRBV10-2
d_gene: TRBD1
CDR3aa: CASSKGQGGSPLHF

v_gene: TRBV27
d_gene: NA
CDR3aa: CASSLFRGIYEQYF

v_gene: TRBV20-1
d_gene: NA
CDR3aa: CSASGNQPQHF

v_gene: TRBV5-6
d_gene: TRBD1
CDR3aa: CASSLGRGHGSPLHF

v_gene: TRBV7-3
d_gene: TRBD2
CDR3aa: CASSPLAGGAYNEQFF

v_gene: TRBV4-1
d_gene: NA
CDR3aa: CASSEGDGTSTDTQYF

v_gene: TRBV6-6
d_gene: NA
CDR3aa: CASNPSSGISYEQYF

v_gene: TRBV5-5
d_gene: NA
CDR3aa: CASTPGETQYF

v_gene: TRBV19
d_gene: NA
CDR3aa: CASRSQLPSNSPLHF

v_gene: TRBV28
d_gene: NA
CDR3aa: CASSPVGGLRVNIQYF

v_gene: TRBV5-6
d_gene: TRBD1
CDR3aa: CASSSQGSSYNEQFF

v_gene: TRBV3-1/TRBV3-2
d_gene: NA
CDR3aa: CASSQDPGVQGKGYTF

v_gene: TRBV5-1
d_gene: NA
CDR3aa: CASSPSGSSYNSPLHF

v_gene: TRBV15
d_gene: TRBD1
CDR3aa: CATSSAKGQGVYGYTF

v_gene: TRBV9
d_gene: NA
CDR3aa: CASSVRGLAQETQYF

v_gene: TRBV29-1
d_gene: TRBD1
CDR3aa: CSVLLQGSRTEAFF

v_gene: TRBV28
d_gene: TRBD1
CDR3aa: CASSGDRGQETQYF

v_gene: TRBV11-3
d_gene: NA
CDR3aa: CASSSRPGLSYEQYF

v_gene: TRBV7-2
d_gene: NA
CDR3aa: CASTQAETARDTQYF

v_gene: TRBV7-2
d_gene: TRBD1
CDR3aa: CASSFPTGTGEFF

v_gene: TRBV4-1
d_gene: TRBD2
CDR3aa: CASSQEGLAIDTQYF

v_gene: TRBV10-1
d_gene: NA
CDR3aa: CASSETTRAEAFF

v_gene: TRBV7-2
d_gene: TRBD1
CDR3aa: CASSRDRVGSNQPQHF

v_gene: TRBV7-3
d_gene: NA
CDR3aa: CASSRQGVGGEQYF

v_gene: TRBV4-3
d_gene: TRBD1
CDR3aa: CASSRSGGHIYEQYF

v_gene: TRBV28
d_gene: NA
CDR3aa: CASSLGQNSYNEQFF

v_gene: TRBV4-1
d_gene: TRBD1
CDR3aa: CASSQNTPGQGANEQYF

v_gene: TRBV6-2/TRBV6-3
d_gene: NA
CDR3aa: CASSYAGWRFF

v_gene: TRBV9
d_gene: NA
CDR3aa: CASSVDDSPRGNQPQHF